This TCR beta chain was captured in a study of CD8+ T cells in alopecia areata. Study results and caveats: Scalp and blood samples kept many expanded lesional clones throughout tofacitinib. Scalp clonality, along with expanded CD8+ clones among the top 100, was significantly decreased by tofacitinib.

As for treatment: oral pan-JAK inhibitor, 5-10 mg twice daily. Peripheral blood and lesional scalp punch biopsies were taken from alopecia areata patients. Trimming removed 8 bases from V and 5 bases from J; junction bases left unmatched: 8. The germline V gene encodes CDR1 MRHNA and CDR2 SNTAGT. CDR3 size: 14 residues. Comments on this clone: Its cognate antigen is unknown.

RNA was isolated and reverse transcribed to cDNA, the sequencing template. Produced via immunoSEQ multiplex PCR; TCRdb's table is partial and in-frame only. The sample holds under 25,000 clones, 59% seen once. The receptor was isolated from a human donor with alopecia areata. The chain employs TRBV6-4 and TRBJ2-3, with 9 positions matching TRBD2. Sequenced material: skin, taken at week 4, from a patient treated with tofacitinib. For the CDR3, the DNA is TGTGCCAGCTCGGTAGCGGGGGAAGGAGATACGCAGTATTTT. It codes for CASSVAGEGDTQYF.